This T cell receptor (beta chain) is from a study of blood T cell repertoires in COVID-19. Study-wide context: Sites in the United States, Italy and Spain provided acute and convalescent COVID-19 samples.

Germline V CDR1 and CDR2: LNHDA, SQIVND (reference sequence). Germline trimming cut 4 bases from V and 0 bases from J; bases unmatched to any gene: 9. The CDR3 loop spans 17 amino acids. Researchers sorted participants into cohorts using their self-reported clinical history. Recovery among Cohort 3 donors was established by two negative PCRs, clearance, or symptom resolution. Generated by immunoSEQ multiplex PCR, the TCRdb table keeps only in-frame clones and is missing some. In the table there are more than 300,000 clones, around nine tenths of which are singletons. This TCR was sampled from a woman aged 25 to 39 who had recovered from COVID-19. The gene calls are TRBV19 and TRBJ1-3; 7 nucleotides align to TRBD1. Sequencing was performed on PBMCs or T cells enriched from blood (not recorded which). CDR3 loop: CASSSFTGALSGNTIYF. The DNA of the CDR3 is TGTGCCAGTAGTAGTTTCACAGGGGCCCTCTCTGGAAACACCATATATTTT.